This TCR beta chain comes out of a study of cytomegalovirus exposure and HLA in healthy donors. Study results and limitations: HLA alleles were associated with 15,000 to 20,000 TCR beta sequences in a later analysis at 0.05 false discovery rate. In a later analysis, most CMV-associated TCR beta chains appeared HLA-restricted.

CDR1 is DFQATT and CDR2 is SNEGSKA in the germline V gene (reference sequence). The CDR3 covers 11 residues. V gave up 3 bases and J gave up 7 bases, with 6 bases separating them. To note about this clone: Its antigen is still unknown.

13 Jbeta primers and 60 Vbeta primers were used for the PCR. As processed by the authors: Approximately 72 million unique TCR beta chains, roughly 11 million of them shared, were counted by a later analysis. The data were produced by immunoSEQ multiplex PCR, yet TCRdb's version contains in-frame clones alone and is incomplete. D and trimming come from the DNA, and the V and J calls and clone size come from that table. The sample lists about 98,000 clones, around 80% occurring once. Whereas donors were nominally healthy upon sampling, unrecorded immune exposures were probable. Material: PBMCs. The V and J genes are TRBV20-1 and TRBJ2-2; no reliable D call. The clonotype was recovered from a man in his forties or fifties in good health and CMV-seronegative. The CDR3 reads CSASRSGELFF. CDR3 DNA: TGCAGTGCTAGCCGCAGCGGGGAGCTGTTTTTT.